What follows are 24 T cell receptor beta chains derived from one specimen sequenced in a study of blood T cell repertoires in COVID-19. Sequencing was performed with immunoSEQ multiplex PCR; in TCRdb, only in-frame clones are kept and a portion is missing. The sample has approximately 300,000 clones, approximately 86% seen once. Sequencing used PBMCs or T cells enriched from blood (not recorded which). These TCRs come from a woman aged 18-29 years who had recovered from COVID-19.

This clone appeared once. The chain links TRBV25-1 to TRBJ1-3, with D perhaps matching TRBD1 (5 bases). The ends were cut back, 6 bases at V and 0 bases at J, with 12 bases in the middle. Germline V gives CDR1 MGHDK, CDR2 SYGVNS. The CDR3 spans 15 residues. CDR3 sequence reads: CASSGRTTSGNTIYF. CDR3 sequence (DNA): TGTGCCAGCAGCGGAAGGACAACCTCTGGAAACACCATATATTTT.

The J gene is TRBJ1-4, the V gene TRBV7-9; the D is unclear. The CDR3 is made up of 18 amino acids. The germline gives CDR1 SEHNR, CDR2 FQNEAQ (reference sequence). Trimming took 1 base from V and 0 from J, leaving 15 bases between them. The chain's CDR3 is CASSLGAIQRTTNEKLFF. The CDR3 DNA reads as TGTGCCAGCAGCTTAGGAGCGATACAAAGAACAACTAATGAAAAACTGTTTTTT.

The rearrangement uses TRBV5-6 and TRBJ1-2; 7 bases are a match to TRBD1. The CDR3 sequence is 16 residues long. Germline assignment: CDR1 SGHDT and CDR2 YYEEEE. V lost 0 bases and J lost 4; bases outside the gene matches: 9. The CDR3 here is CASSLAITGDLYGYTF. DNA for the CDR3: TGTGCCAGCAGCTTGGCCATCACAGGGGACCTCTATGGCTACACCTTC. The full variable domain, completed using reference TRBV5-6 and TRBJ1-2, is DAGVTQSPTHLIKTRGQQVTLRCSPKSGHDTVSWYQQALGQGPQFIFQYYEEEERQRGNFPDRFSGHQFPNYSSELNVNALLLGDSALYLCASSLAITGDLYGYTFGSGTRLTVV.

This clone was detected only once. The gene calls are TRBV29-1 and TRBJ2-2; maybe TRBD1 (6 bases). Germline V gene data show CDR1 as SQVTM and CDR2 as ANQGSEA. The CDR3 is 13 residues long. V lost 8 bases and J 5 bases, leaving 15 bases between the germline ends. CDR3 in DNA: TGCAGCACAGGAGATCAGGGGACCGGGGAGCTGTTTTTT. It specifies CSTGDQGTGELFF.

Only one count was recorded for this clone. The CDR3 loop is CASSLTSGAYNEQFF. The CDR3 coding sequence is TGTGCCAGCAGCCTTACTAGCGGGGCTTACAATGAGCAGTTCTTC. V usage is TRBV3-1 (or the pseudogene TRBV3-2) and J usage is TRBJ2-1, with 10 bases that match TRBD2. The CDR3 length is 15 residues. In germline, CDR1 is LGHDT, CDR2 YNNKEL (reference sequence). V was pared by 4 bases and J by 4 bases, with 4 bases of the junction left unmatched.

J is TRBJ1-2 and V is TRBV7-9, with unresolved D. The V end lost 5 bases, the J end lost 6 bases, and 13 bases lay between the germline ends. The V gene's germline CDR1 is SEHNR and CDR2 FQNEAQ (reference sequence). The CDR3 runs 13 residues. CDR3 in amino acids: CASSRDPRDGYTF. The DNA of the CDR3 is TGTGCCAGCAGCCGAGATCCGCGGGATGGCTACACCTTC. Looking up the rest from reference TRBV7-9 and TRBJ1-2 gives the full variable domain: DTGVSQNPRHKITKRGQNVTFRCDPISEHNRLYWYRQTLGQGPEFLTYFQNEAQLEKSRLLSDRFSAERPKGSFSTLEIQRTEQGDSAMYLCASSRDPRDGYTFGSGTRLTVV.

The chain uses TRBV11-2 and TRBJ2-7, with D perhaps TRBD1 (6 bases). The CDR3 spans 14 residues. Trimming left V 6 bases short and J 2 bases short, with 14 bases between. Germline CDR1 is SGHAT and CDR2 is FQNNGV. CDR3: CASREAGGAYEQYF. DNA of the CDR3: TGTGCCAGCAGGGAAGCTGGGGGCGCCTACGAGCAGTACTTC.

This clone was counted once. The V gene is TRBV11-3, the J gene TRBJ2-1, with D possibly TRBD2 on 5 matching bases. Trimming pared 6 bases from V and 4 bases from J, leaving 13 bases between. The CDR3 is made up of 14 amino acids. CDR1 and CDR2 (germline): SGHNT, YENEEA. The CDR3 loop is CASSHGRVYNEQFF. CDR3 DNA: TGTGCCAGCAGTCACGGGCGGGTTTACAATGAGCAGTTCTTC. Full variable domain (rest looked up from reference TRBV11-3 and TRBJ2-1): EAGVVQSPRYKIIEKKQPVAFWCNPISGHNTLYWYLQNLGQGPELLIRYENEEAVDDSQLPKDRFSAERLKGVDSTLKIQPAELGDSAVYLCASSHGRVYNEQFFGPGTRLTVL.

The rearrangement uses TRBV7-2 and TRBJ2-2; 9 nucleotides line up with TRBD1. Germline trimming cut 3 bases from V and 4 bases from J; bases unmatched to any gene: 3. This CDR3 comprises 15 residues. From germline, CDR1 is SGHTA and CDR2 FQGNSA. This CDR3 is CASSLDRGITGELFF. CDR3 in DNA: TGTGCCAGCAGCTTGGACAGGGGAATCACCGGGGAGCTGTTTTTT.

The gene calls are TRBV6-2 or TRBV6-3 and TRBJ2-3, with 11 bases aligning to TRBD2. The CDR3 loop spans 16 amino acids. The V gene's germline CDR1 is MNHEY and CDR2 SVGEGT. Germline trimming cut 5 bases from V and 2 bases from J; bases unmatched to any gene: 6. As DNA, the CDR3 is TGTGCCAGCAGTCACACTAGCGGGAGATCCACAGATACGCAGTATTTT. This codes for CASSHTSGRSTDTQYF.

V gene TRBV10-3 combines with J gene TRBJ1-2, with D hard to call. V shed 0 bases and J shed 5 bases, with 7 bases lying between them. The CDR3 loop spans 13 amino acids. Germline assignment: CDR1 ENHRY and CDR2 SYGVKD. CDR3 in DNA: TGTGCCATCAGTGAGTCACGAGGATATGGCTACACCTTC. It is translated as CAISESRGYGYTF.

This clone is a singleton in its sample. This chain connects TRBV21-1 to TRBJ1-5; the tabulated D call, TRBD1, remains unverified against the DNA. TRBV21-1 is a pseudogene. CDR3 length equals 18 residues. CDR3 residues: CASNPDFGQASSSQPQHF. CDR3 sequence (DNA): TGTGCCAGCAACCCGGATTTCGGACAGGCGTCTTCGAGTCAGCCCCAGCATTTT.

The J gene is TRBJ2-1, the V gene TRBV18; D unclear. V lost 2 bases and J 0 bases, leaving 8 bases between the germline ends. CDR1 and CDR2 from the germline V gene are KGHSH and LQKENI. This CDR3 contains 15 residues. CDR3 loop: CASSPALLSYNEQFF. The CDR3 DNA reads TGTGCCAGCTCACCAGCACTTCTCTCCTACAATGAGCAGTTCTTC.

This clone showed up just a few times. Different DNA sequences within this sample yield the same CDR3. The chain links TRBV5-1 to TRBJ2-5; 7 nucleotides line up with TRBD1. The germline V gene has CDR1 SGHRS and CDR2 YFSETQ. The CDR3 spans 14 residues. J gave up 1 base and V 2 bases, and 2 bases lay outside the gene matches. The CDR3 DNA is TGCGCCAGCAGCTTACAGGGGATCCAAGAGACCCAGTACTTC. Translated, it gives CASSLQGIQETQYF.

The chain joins TRBV6-5 to TRBJ2-7, with D tentatively TRBD1 (6 bases). CDR1 is MNHEY, CDR2 SVGAGI, per germline. Deletions cut 3 bases from V and 2 bases from J, with 14 bases between. There are 15 residues in the CDR3. CDR3 in DNA: TGTGCCAGCAGTTATAGGACAGTCGGAGCCTACGAGCAGTACTTC. Translated, it gives CASSYRTVGAYEQYF.

This chain joins TRBV19 and TRBJ1-2, with 7 bases that match TRBD1. The CDR3 contains 16 residues. Germline V gives CDR1 LNHDA, CDR2 SQIVND (reference sequence). V dropped 4 bases and J dropped 7; count of bases not matched to a gene: 15. The CDR3 spells CASSTDAGGLLAGYTF. The CDR3, as DNA: TGTGCCAGTAGTACGGATGCAGGGGGACTGCTTGCTGGCTACACCTTC.

The CDR3 nucleotides are TGTGCCAGCAGCGTAGCGGGCGGGGCGAAAGATACGCAGTATTTT. It translates to CASSVAGGAKDTQYF. The V call is TRBV9, the J call TRBJ2-3; D possibly corresponds to TRBD2 (6 bases). CDR1 and CDR2 (germline): SGDLS, YYNGEE. This CDR3 is 15 amino acids long. Trimming stripped 0 bases from V and 5 bases from J, with 13 bases between.

V gene TRBV6-1 combines with J gene TRBJ2-3; 10 bases fit TRBD2. The V gene end was trimmed by 1 base and the J gene end by 8 bases; junction bases not matched to a gene: 9. The germline V gene encodes CDR1 MNHNS and CDR2 SASEGT. This CDR3 region has 16 residues. CDR3 DNA sequence: TGTGCCAGCAGTGAAGGGACTAGCGGCCCCGATGGTACGCAGTATTTT. Encoded protein: CASSEGTSGPDGTQYF.

The chain has TRBV30 and TRBJ1-5, with 7 bases aligning to TRBD1. The CDR3 has 15 residues. The germline gives CDR1 GTSNPN, CDR2 SVGIG (reference sequence). The V and J ends lost 0 bases and 1 base, in that order; junction bases with no gene match: 3. The CDR3 spells CAWSVGGPSNQPQHF. For the CDR3, the DNA is TGTGCCTGGAGTGTAGGGGGCCCCAGCAATCAGCCCCAGCATTTT.

The chain carries TRBV27 and TRBJ2-1; 11 nucleotides line up with TRBD2. Germline CDR1 reads MNHEY; CDR2 reads SMNVEV (reference sequence). The length of the CDR3 is 15 residues. V dropped 3 bases and J dropped 9; count of bases not matched to a gene: 7. CDR3 loop: CASSFGTSGSGEQFF. CDR3 sequence (DNA): TGTGCCAGCAGTTTTGGGACTAGCGGAAGCGGTGAGCAGTTCTTC.

The rearrangement links TRBV6-1 to TRBJ1-5; 9 positions agree with TRBD1. Trimming took 4 bases from V and 4 from J; bases not matched to a gene: 11. In germline, CDR1 is MNHNS, CDR2 SASEGT. The CDR3 contains 17 residues. The CDR3, as DNA: TGTGCCAGCAGTGGTTGGAAAGGGACAGGGCGAAATCAGCCCCAGCATTTT. It specifies CASSGWKGTGRNQPQHF.

V is TRBV5-4 and J is TRBJ1-4, with D uncertain. This CDR3 has 13 amino acids. The V end was cut by 0 bases, the J end by 10 bases, with 10 bases between. CDR1 SGHNT and CDR2 YYREEE come from the germline V gene (reference sequence). CDR3 DNA: TGTGCCAGCAGCTTGGGTGGTGTCGGAAAACTGTTTTTT. As protein: CASSLGGVGKLFF. The variable domain in full, with the rest retrieved from reference TRBV5-4 and TRBJ1-4, is ETGVTQSPTHLIKTRGQQVTLRCSSQSGHNTVSWYQQALGQGPQFIFQYYREEENGRGNFPPRFSGLQFPNYSSELNVNALELDDSALYLCASSLGGVGKLFFGSGTQLSVL.

The rearrangement links TRBV19 to TRBJ2-7; 12 bases line up with TRBD1. V trimming: 4 bases; J trimming: 0 bases; junction bases outside the gene matches: 7. Germline V gene lookup returns CDR1 LNHDA and CDR2 SQIVND (reference sequence). This CDR3 contains 17 residues. The CDR3 nucleotides read TGTGCCAGTAGTACCAGGGACAGGGGGCACTTCTCCTACGAGCAGTACTTC. Amino acids: CASSTRDRGHFSYEQYF.

The J gene is TRBJ1-1, the V gene TRBV6-4, with D possibly TRBD1 on 5 matching bases. CDR3 size: 14 residues. CDR1 and CDR2 (germline): MRHNA, SNTAGT. The germline V and J ends were trimmed by 4 bases and 0 bases, with 9 bases remaining between them. The CDR3 reads CASSAQGMNTEAFF. In DNA, the CDR3 is TGTGCCAGCAGTGCTCAGGGCATGAACACTGAAGCTTTCTTT.